Below, 18 T cell receptor beta chains from the same sample are listed, as sequenced in a study of technical replicates of blood from several donors. The table came from immunoSEQ multiplex PCR; TCRdb's copy has only in-frame clones and leaves some out. The repertoire has around 83,000 clones, around 94% of them found once; the top ten carry approximately 0.41%. The sequenced sample was T cells isolated from PBMCs. The receptors here all came from a human donor in good health.

The chain links TRBV5-6 to TRBJ2-7, with D possibly matching TRBD1 (6 bases). The CDR3 runs to 14 residues. Germline V CDR1 and CDR2: SGHDT, YYEEEE. V gave up 2 bases and J gave up 3 bases, with 12 bases separating them. CDR3 region: CASSFEGTHYEQYF. In nucleotides, the CDR3 is TGTGCCAGCAGCTTCGAAGGGACACACTACGAGCAGTACTTC.

The chain combines TRBV5-1 with TRBJ2-5; D is undetermined. The V end was cut by 1 base, the J end by 2 bases, with 18 bases between. Germline assignment: CDR1 SGHRS and CDR2 YFSETQ. CDR3 length: 17 residues. The CDR3 DNA is TGCGCCAGCAGCTTGTCATCGGCCGGTACTATTCAAGAGACCCAGTACTTC. Translation: CASSLSSAGTIQETQYF.

The rearrangement links TRBV6-5 to TRBJ2-3, with 10 positions matching TRBD1. Germline CDR1 and CDR2: MNHEY and SVGAGI. The CDR3 loop spans 15 amino acids. With V trimmed by 2 bases and J by 1 base, 0 bases remained unmatched. CDR3 protein: CASSYGTGGTDTQYF. DNA of the CDR3: TGTGCCAGCAGTTACGGGACAGGGGGCACAGATACGCAGTATTTT.

The V gene is TRBV7-9, the J gene TRBJ1-2; D perhaps matches TRBD1 (5 bases). Trimming took 6 bases from V and 0 from J, leaving 17 bases between them. The CDR3 loop spans 16 amino acids. CDR1 is SEHNR, CDR2 FQNEAQ, per germline (reference sequence). CDR3 sequence reads: CASSPRVREANYGYTF. In nucleotides, the CDR3 is TGTGCCAGCAGTCCCAGGGTTCGAGAAGCTAACTATGGCTACACCTTC.

This clone appeared once. The chain is built from TRBV7-9 and TRBJ1-1; D gene unclear. CDR3 length: 14 amino acids. In germline, CDR1 is SEHNR, CDR2 FQNEAQ (reference sequence). The germline V and J ends were trimmed by 3 bases and 1 base, with 9 bases remaining between them. DNA for the CDR3: TGTGCCAGCAGCTTGAACATTAAGAACACTGAAGCTTTCTTT. Its translation: CASSLNIKNTEAFF. The full variable domain, its missing parts supplied by reference TRBV7-9 and TRBJ1-1, is DTGVSQNPRHKITKRGQNVTFRCDPISEHNRLYWYRQTLGQGPEFLTYFQNEAQLEKSRLLSDRFSAERPKGSFSTLEIQRTEQGDSAMYLCASSLNIKNTEAFFGQGTRLTVV.

This clone occurred a few times. The rearrangement uses TRBV30 and TRBJ1-3; the D is unclear. V was trimmed by 2 bases and J by 0 bases, leaving 8 bases between them. The CDR3 has 14 amino acids. In germline, CDR1 is GTSNPN, CDR2 SVGIG (reference sequence). The CDR3 coding sequence is TGTGCCTGGAGTAGGGAGGTCTCTGGAAACACCATATATTTT. Its translation: CAWSREVSGNTIYF.

This chain links TRBV4-3 with TRBJ1-1, with 7 bases matching TRBD1. The CDR3 consists of 15 residues. In germline, CDR1 is LGHNA, CDR2 YSLEER. V was pared by 1 base and J by 7 bases, with 9 bases of the junction left unmatched. CDR3 loop: CASSQVSRGLSEAFF. The CDR3 nucleotides read TGCGCCAGCAGCCAAGTTTCAAGGGGGCTTAGTGAAGCTTTCTTT.

This clone has a single count. This chain connects TRBV10-3 to TRBJ2-5; TRBD1 matches 9 bases. The junction had 6 bases not matched to a gene; V was cut back by 5 bases and J by 5 bases. Looked up from germline, CDR1 is ENHRY and CDR2 is SYGVKD. This CDR3 is built from 14 residues. CDR3 DNA sequence: TGTGCCATCAGTTGGGACAGGGAATTGGAGACCCAGTACTTC. It yields the protein CAISWDRELETQYF.

The chain links TRBV29-1 to TRBJ2-3, with D tentatively TRBD2 (7 bases). The V gene's germline CDR1 is SQVTM and CDR2 ANQGSEA. Trimming took 6 bases from V and 3 from J, leaving 25 bases between them. The CDR3 has 17 residues. DNA for the CDR3: TGCAGCGTCTACTTAAGGGGGGGAGCGGGGAAGACAGATACGCAGTATTTT. It specifies CSVYLRGGAGKTDTQYF.

This rearrangement joins TRBV6-4 to TRBJ2-6; D ambiguous. CDR1 is MRHNA and CDR2 is SNTAGT in the germline V gene. Trimming left V 0 bases short and J 1 base short, with 4 bases between. The CDR3 covers 15 residues. The CDR3: CASSDSSSGANVLTF. CDR3 DNA: TGTGCCAGCAGTGACTCGAGTTCTGGGGCCAACGTCCTGACTTTC.

The V and J genes are TRBV5-4 and TRBJ1-1, with D perhaps matching TRBD1 (5 bases). This CDR3 contains 14 residues. V was cut by 1 base and J by 5 bases, with 12 bases left in between. Germline V gene data show CDR1 as SGHNT and CDR2 as YYREEE (reference sequence). The CDR3: CASSLFGGGTEAFF. In DNA form, the CDR3 reads TGTGCCAGCAGCTTGTTCGGGGGTGGGACTGAAGCTTTCTTT.

This clone was found once. The chain joins TRBV5-5 to TRBJ2-3; TRBD1 agrees at 12 bases. This CDR3 is 16 amino acids long. Per the germline V gene, CDR1 is SGHKS and CDR2 is YYEKEE (reference sequence). V lost 1 base and J lost 4; bases outside the gene matches: 4. The CDR3, as DNA: TGTGCCAGCAGCTTGAGACGGGACAGGGGGCCAGATACGCAGTATTTT. This sequence encodes CASSLRRDRGPDTQYF.

This chain joins TRBV2 and TRBJ2-7, with 9 bases that match TRBD1. V shed 7 bases, J shed 6 bases, and the junction held 4 bases outside the gene matches. The CDR3 runs to 12 residues. Germline V gives CDR1 SNHLY, CDR2 FYNNEI. CDR3 bases: TGTGCCAGCACCTGGACAGGGGCCGAGCAGTACTTC. This translates into CASTWTGAEQYF.

The rearrangement uses TRBV28 and TRBJ2-7; weak D call: TRBD1 (5 bases). V lost 8 bases to trimming and J lost 0 bases, with 11 bases between them. The germline V gene encodes CDR1 MDHEN and CDR2 SYDVKM. The CDR3 extends over 13 amino acids. CDR3 coding DNA: TGTGCCAGCGACAGTTTATACTCCTACGAGCAGTACTTC. It translates to CASDSLYSYEQYF.

This clone appeared a single time. The chain uses TRBV6-1 and TRBJ1-1, with D hard to call. The CDR3 runs to 14 residues. Germline loops: CDR1 MNHNS, CDR2 SASEGT. V dropped 0 bases and J dropped 2 bases, with 7 bases sitting between them. DNA of the CDR3: TGTGCCAGCAGTGAAGCTATCGGTAACACTGAAGCTTTCTTT. Residues: CASSEAIGNTEAFF.

The CDR3 DNA reads TGTGCCAGCAGCTCCTTTAGCGGGAGCTACGAGCAGTACTTC. It is translated as CASSSFSGSYEQYF. The chain combines TRBV13 with TRBJ2-7; 9 nucleotides line up with TRBD2. V shed 4 bases and J 3 bases; nucleotides not matched to a gene: 4. The CDR3 consists of 14 residues. Germline V CDR1 and CDR2: PRHDT, FYEKMQ (reference sequence).

The rearrangement joins TRBV4-1 to TRBJ2-1; perhaps TRBD2 as D (5 bases). The CDR3 is made up of 14 amino acids. CDR1 MGHRA and CDR2 YSYEKL come from the germline V gene. Deletions cut 2 bases from V and 8 bases from J, with 13 bases between. Here the CDR3 DNA reads TGCGCCAGCAGCCAACTACTAGAGTTGGATGAGCAGTTCTTC. Amino acids: CASSQLLELDEQFF.

The V gene is TRBV19, the J gene TRBJ2-7, with 8 bases that match TRBD1. Unmatched junction bases numbered 8, after V lost 5 bases and J lost 5 bases. This CDR3 is built from 14 residues. In germline, CDR1 is LNHDA, CDR2 SQIVND (reference sequence). The CDR3 loop reads CASSFRTGTDEQYF. The CDR3 DNA follows: TGTGCCAGTAGTTTCAGGACAGGGACTGACGAGCAGTACTTC. The whole variable domain, filled in from reference TRBV19 and TRBJ2-7, reads DGGITQSPKYLFRKEGQNVTLSCEQNLNHDAMYWYRQDPGQGLRLIYYSQIVNDFQKGDIAEGYSVSREKKESFPLTVTSAQKNPTAFYLCASSFRTGTDEQYFGPGTRLTVT.